This T cell receptor (beta chain) appears in the sequencing data of a study of identical twins. Notes on the study in general: Beta out-of-frame sequences showed weaker excess twin sharing.

Losses at the gene ends were 5 bases for V and 7 bases for J; bases not matched to a gene: 11. The CDR3 is 16 residues long. Germline loops: CDR1 SGHTA, CDR2 FQGNSA. TCRdb used MiXCR to reprocess the 5' RACE reads, holding one entry per CDR3 protein. The repertoire holds some 760,000 distinct CDR3 sequences, 15% to 20% seen once, with around 13% in the top ten. Of note for this clonotype: What it recognizes is unknown.

These same records also appear under a second study, on T cells expressing NK-cell markers.

V usage is TRBV7-2 and J usage is TRBJ2-1, with TRBD2 matching 10 bases. The clonotype comes from a woman aged 18-35 years in good health. Specimen: PBMCs. The CDR3 coding sequence is TGTGCCAGCAGCCGGACTCAGCGGGGGGGCGGGAATGAGCAGTTCTTC. Translation gives CASSRTQRGGGNEQFF.